This T cell receptor (beta chain) stems from a study of OX40 agonist ivuxolimab in advanced cancers. Trimming left V 4 bases short and J 2 bases short, with 12 bases between. CDR1 is MNHEY and CDR2 is SMNVEV in the germline V gene (reference sequence). The CDR3 extends over 15 amino acids. Only one count was recorded for this clone. Profiled with immunoSEQ multiplex PCR; TCRdb holds only in-frame clones, not every one. The sample holds about 22,000 clones, about 88% seen once. The V call is TRBV27, the J call TRBJ2-1; the D gene is possibly TRBD2 (5 bases). This TCR derives from an adult with an advanced solid tumor such as melanoma, head and neck, liver or kidney cancer. Sequenced material: CD4+ or CD8+ T cells sorted from blood, taken in a trial of the OX40 agonist ivuxolimab. Here the CDR3 DNA reads TGTGCCAGCAGTTGGACTTTCCCCCCCTACAATGAGCAGTTCTTC. Its translation is CASSWTFPPYNEQFF.